Each of the 21 T cell receptor beta chains below was sequenced from the same sample in a study of CD8 T cells in ankylosing spondylitis. General study findings and limits: Ankylosing spondylitis blood appeared to carry a characteristic TCR beta motif of seven to nine highly homologous variants.

TCRdb re-called the 5' RACE reads through MiXCR, storing one row per CDR3 protein. The sample consists of around 770,000 distinct CDR3 sequences, roughly 20% of them appearing once. Antigens for these TCRs are unknown. Sequencing used blood, either unsorted or a sorted T cell fraction (not recorded which). The receptor set was obtained from a male donor with ankylosing spondylitis.

This clonotype was seen many times. The genes are TRBV4-2 and TRBJ1-1; D not certain. CDR1 and CDR2 from the germline V gene are LGHNA and YNFKEQ. The CDR3 runs 13 residues. Trimming pared 3 bases from V and 3 bases from J, leaving 8 bases between. CDR3 nucleotide sequence: TGTGCCAGCAGCCAGACGGGTGACACTGAAGCTTTCTTT. Protein: CASSQTGDTEAFF.

This clonotype was seen at least ten times. The chain employs TRBV7-8 and TRBJ2-6; perhaps TRBD1 as D (6 bases). Trimming removed 4 bases from V and 10 bases from J, with 8 bases in between. Germline V lookup: CDR1 SGHVS, CDR2 FQNEAQ. The CDR3 is 12 residues long. The CDR3 is CASSWGQNVLTF. The CDR3 nucleotides are TGTGCCAGCAGCTGGGGGCAGAACGTCCTGACTTTC.

This clonotype was recorded many times. The V and J genes are TRBV5-1 and TRBJ1-5; TRBD1 is a possible D gene (6 bases). V was clipped by 0 bases and J by 1 base, with 8 bases between them. This CDR3 region has 15 residues. Germline lookup yields CDR1 SGHRS and CDR2 YFSETQ. CDR3 coding DNA: TGCGCCAGCAGCTTGGAAGGGACAAGCAATCAGCCCCAGCATTTT. It codes for CASSLEGTSNQPQHF.

The chain combines TRBV28 with TRBJ2-3; maybe TRBD2 (7 bases). Trimming took off 5 bases at V and 4 bases at J, with 28 bases between the two ends. The CDR3 contains 19 residues. Germline V gene sequence: CDR1 MDHEN, CDR2 SYDVKM. The CDR3 region has the DNA TGTGCCAGCAGTATACCCGGGGGCGGAGGTGGGAGGGTAGCAGATACGCAGTATTTT. Residues: CASSIPGGGGGRVADTQYF.

The chain uses TRBV18 and TRBJ1-4; 9 nucleotides line up with TRBD1. Germline values: CDR1 KGHSH, CDR2 LQKENI. Trimming cost V 3 bases and J 0 bases; bases outside gene matches: 8. The CDR3 loop spans 18 amino acids. The CDR3 is CASSPRDRGISTNEKLFF. As DNA, the CDR3 is TGTGCCAGCTCACCGCGCGACAGGGGGATCTCAACTAATGAAAAACTGTTTTTT.

V and J are TRBV5-5 and TRBJ1-6; 7 bases line up with TRBD1. Trimming removed 4 bases from V and 6 bases from J; junction bases left unmatched: 7. The CDR3 consists of 15 residues. Germline CDR1 SGHKS, CDR2 YYEKEE (reference sequence). The CDR3: CASSPTPGGNSPLHF. The CDR3 DNA is TGTGCCAGCAGCCCGACCCCAGGGGGTAATTCACCCCTCCACTTT.

The chain carries TRBV30 and TRBJ1-1; 7 nucleotides line up with TRBD1. J lost 0 bases, V lost 4 bases, and 5 bases had no gene match. The CDR3 has 14 residues. Germline V gene data show CDR1 as GTSNPN and CDR2 as SVGIG (reference sequence). The CDR3 loop reads CAWTEDRVNTEAFF. In DNA form, the CDR3 reads TGTGCCTGGACCGAAGACAGGGTGAACACTGAAGCTTTCTTT.

The V call is TRBV20-1, the J call TRBJ2-3; no definite D call. The germline V and J ends were trimmed by 3 bases and 2 bases, with 9 bases remaining between them. The CDR3 runs to 13 residues. CDR1 is DFQATT and CDR2 is SNEGSKA in the germline V gene (reference sequence). CDR3 sequence reads: CSARRQHTDTQYF. DNA for the CDR3: TGCAGTGCTAGGCGGCAGCACACAGATACGCAGTATTTT.

The CDR3 DNA follows: TGCGCCAGCAGCTCGAATCCGACTAATGAAAAACTGTTTTTT. Protein product: CASSSNPTNEKLFF. V and J are TRBV5-1 and TRBJ1-4; no clear D. This CDR3 has 14 residues. V shed 3 bases and J shed 2 bases, with 8 bases lying between them. From germline, CDR1 is SGHRS and CDR2 YFSETQ.

The V call is TRBV4-1, the J call TRBJ1-6; D call uncertain. The V gene lost 6 bases and the J gene lost 9 bases, with 12 bases spanning the gap. From germline, CDR1 is MGHRA and CDR2 YSYEKL. This CDR3 is built from 13 residues. The CDR3 reads CASRFEPGSPLHF. The CDR3, as DNA: TGCGCCAGCAGATTCGAACCGGGTTCACCCCTCCACTTT.

This clonotype was seen more than once but under ten times. The chain couples TRBV5-6 to TRBJ1-2, with D unresolved. With 1 base removed from V and 8 bases from J, the gap between germline ends came to 12 bases. CDR1 is SGHDT, CDR2 YYEEEE, per germline. There are 13 residues in the CDR3. The CDR3 coding sequence is TGTGCCAGCAGCTTGCGCCGGTTTGAGGGCTACACCTTC. Protein product: CASSLRRFEGYTF.

The J gene is TRBJ2-1, the V gene TRBV20-1; D assignment may be TRBD1 or TRBD2 (5 bases each). V was cut by 5 bases and J by 8 bases, with 16 bases left in between. CDR1 and CDR2 from the germline V gene are DFQATT and SNEGSKA (reference sequence). The CDR3 contains 13 residues. The CDR3 loop is CSAYPRGRHEQFF. CDR3 bases: TGCAGTGCTTACCCGAGGGGACGCCATGAGCAGTTCTTC.

This clonotype was picked up a small number of times. J is TRBJ2-2 and V is TRBV12-3 or TRBV12-4; maybe TRBD2 (6 bases). This CDR3 region has 17 residues. V was clipped by 7 bases and J by 1 base, with 19 bases between them. The CDR3 nucleotides read TGTGCCAGCACCCCTGGGCTAGCGTCGATGAACACCGGGGAGCTGTTTTTT. It translates to CASTPGLASMNTGELFF.

This clonotype has a handful of counts. The rearrangement uses TRBV3-1 and TRBJ2-1; no firm D call. The germline V gene encodes CDR1 LGHDT and CDR2 YNNKEL (reference sequence). Deletions cut 4 bases from V and 3 bases from J, with 19 bases between. This CDR3 contains 17 residues. CDR3 protein: CASSPRSLRVLYNEQFF. CDR3 nucleotide sequence: TGTGCCAGCAGCCCAAGGAGCCTCCGGGTTCTCTACAATGAGCAGTTCTTC.

This clonotype was seen more than once but under ten times. This chain uses TRBV12-3 or TRBV12-4 with TRBJ1-4; D remains ambiguous. V lost 5 bases, J lost 3 bases, and 10 bases lay in between. The CDR3 runs to 14 residues. In nucleotides, the CDR3 is TGTGCCAGCAGTCCCCTAGGGCCTAATGAAAAACTGTTTTTT. This gives the protein CASSPLGPNEKLFF.

Only a few counts were recorded for this clonotype. The chain couples TRBV12-3 or TRBV12-4 to TRBJ1-2; D not resolved. The length of the CDR3 is 12 residues. V was pared by 2 bases and J by 8 bases, with 9 bases between. CDR3 loop: CASSLSVRGYTF. DNA of the CDR3: TGTGCCAGCAGTTTATCCGTACGGGGCTACACCTTC.

This clonotype was seen a few times. The V gene is TRBV7-2, the J gene TRBJ1-5; D is unresolved. CDR3 length: 16 residues. The V gene lost 2 bases and the J gene lost 1 base, with 12 bases spanning the gap. CDR1 and CDR2 (germline): SGHTA, FQGNSA. CDR3 in DNA: TGTGCCAGCAGCTTACAAGGTCCCTTAAGCAATCAGCCCCAGCATTTT. Translating gives CASSLQGPLSNQPQHF.

The chain joins TRBV9 to TRBJ2-3, with TRBD2 matching over 9 bases. The CDR3 is made up of 16 amino acids. The V and J ends lost 3 bases and 2 bases, in that order; junction bases with no gene match: 7. Per the germline V gene, CDR1 is SGDLS and CDR2 is YYNGEE. The DNA of the CDR3 is TGTGCCAGCAGCGAACCCGCGGGAGGGTCCACAGATACGCAGTATTTT. Protein sequence: CASSEPAGGSTDTQYF.

The chain carries TRBV29-1 and TRBJ1-2; 9 positions match TRBD1. The CDR3 is made up of 14 amino acids. The ends lost 2 bases at V and 2 bases at J; junction bases unmatched: 3. Germline values: CDR1 SQVTM, CDR2 ANQGSEA. CDR3 region: CSVESTGGNYGYTF. CDR3 nucleotide sequence: TGCAGCGTTGAATCGACAGGGGGAAACTATGGCTACACCTTC. The full variable domain, with the rest looked up from reference TRBV29-1 and TRBJ1-2, is SAVISQKPSRDICQRGTSLTIQCQVDSQVTMMFWYRQQPGQSLTLIATANQGSEATYESGFVIDKFPISRPNLTFSTLTVSNMSPEDSSIYLCSVESTGGNYGYTFGSGTRLTVV.

This clonotype came up a few times. The chain carries TRBV7-9 and TRBJ1-1; 7 bases align to TRBD1. CDR1 SEHNR and CDR2 FQNEAQ come from the germline V gene (reference sequence). This CDR3 has 12 amino acids. The CDR3 reads CAGGTENTEAFF. CDR3 in DNA: TGTGCAGGGGGGACAGAGAACACTGAAGCTTTCTTT.

The CDR3 is CASSGTGFSYEQYF. In DNA form, the CDR3 reads TGTGCCAGCAGCGGTACAGGGTTCTCCTACGAGCAGTACTTC. This rearrangement joins TRBV28 to TRBJ2-7; possibly TRBD1 for D (6 bases). Between the trimmed V and J ends, which lost 6 bases and 0 bases, there was a span of 12 bases. CDR1 is MDHEN, CDR2 SYDVKM, per germline. There are 14 residues in the CDR3.